The rows below give T cell receptor beta chains drawn from one sample of a study of technical replicates of blood from a handful of donors. Some clones are missing from TCRdb's copy, which holds only in-frame ones; the method was immunoSEQ multiplex PCR. The table records around 56,000 clones, 90% to 95% of them present only once. Sequencing input: PBMCs. These receptors all stem from a human donor in good health. Some clones in this sample may be carry-over from other donors' samples. Both conserved end residues are part of each CDR3. Clone size appears in some rows only: once, few, many, or a class for an expanded clone.

V gene	J gene	clone size	CDR3 protein
TRBV9	TRBJ2-3	-	CASSPTSGRGTDTQYF
TRBV7-6	TRBJ2-7	-	CASSPSGTAYEQYF
TRBV5-1	TRBJ2-1	-	CASSFIAGAPYNEQFF
TRBV12-2	TRBJ2-1	-	CASRFEKCGRAKRSYNEQFF
TRBV6-6	TRBJ2-3	-	CASSLTETDTQYF
TRBV11-1	TRBJ2-7	once	CASSLGRTSGEQYF
TRBV11-2	TRBJ2-2	once	CASSLVDSSKLFF
TRBV6-5	TRBJ1-2	-	CASSYRDRGYGYTF
TRBV5-6	TRBJ2-3	once	CASSGSGGVDTQYF
TRBV11-2	TRBJ2-5	once	CASSPGTSRETQYF
TRBV6-5	TRBJ2-1	-	CASRLTDGKYNEQFF
TRBV18	TRBJ1-2	-	CASSPEYGYTF
TRBV5-8	TRBJ2-1	-	CASSSPGTSQSSYNEQFF
TRBV19	TRBJ2-1	-	CATKTSGGYNEQFF
TRBV5-1	TRBJ1-4	-	CASSSGTVNEKLFF
TRBV7-6	TRBJ2-5	-	CASSLAKETQYF
TRBV5-1	TRBJ1-6	-	CASSLGQGNNSPLHF
TRBV13	TRBJ2-7	-	CASRPGLAGGYEQYF
TRBV29-1	TRBJ2-4	-	CSVDILTSGRKNIQYF
TRBV19	TRBJ2-1	-	CASSVQGIGEQFF
TRBV6-5	TRBJ2-6	-	CASSYSLGANVLTF
TRBV4-3	TRBJ2-1	-	CASSQERGGATSYNEQFF
TRBV10-3	TRBJ1-2	-	CAISESTTGVSFNGYTF
TRBV7-9	TRBJ1-6	-	CASSPPASSYNSPLHF
TRBV7-2	TRBJ2-3	-	CASSFPGLVSRPSQYF
TRBV6-1	TRBJ1-5	once	CASSPDWNQPQHF
TRBV27	TRBJ2-7	-	CASSLKIAGGLGEQYF
TRBV4-2	TRBJ2-7	-	CASSHPTSSEQYF
TRBV10-3	TRBJ2-7	-	CAISEDRKVYSEQYF
TRBV20-1	TRBJ2-1	-	CSAMLENEQFF
TRBV5-5	TRBJ2-7	-	CASSLRTGSYEQYF
TRBV27	TRBJ2-1	-	CASSGQGAFDEQFF
TRBV7-9	TRBJ1-6	once	CASRPGQQDNSPLHF
TRBV6-5	TRBJ2-7	-	CASSYSGQPIHEQYF
TRBV5-6	TRBJ2-5	-	CASSQPPQRGRGRETQYF
TRBV9	TRBJ1-1	-	CASSVGLPGRGRTEAFF
TRBV15	TRBJ2-5	-	CATSRVRQPGETQYF
TRBV7-8	TRBJ2-7	-	CASSSGGNEQYF
TRBV7-9	TRBJ2-3	-	CASSLVSGGFTDTQYF
TRBV9	TRBJ2-1	-	CASSVGLAGNNEQFF
TRBV27	TRBJ1-1	few	CASSLTGSLVYNEAFF
TRBV4-2	TRBJ2-7	-	CASSLDSSASSEQYF
TRBV7-3	TRBJ2-3	-	CASSLTPYPSTDTQYF
TRBV5-1	TRBJ1-3	-	CASSLGQGQDTIYF
TRBV7-9	TRBJ2-4	-	CASSLSGRKNIQYF
TRBV4-2	TRBJ2-3	-	CASSQIGQGGGTQYF
TRBV6-1	TRBJ2-7	-	CASSFSLQGAEQYF
TRBV7-7	TRBJ2-1	-	CASSFRLAAYNEQFF
TRBV7-8	TRBJ1-2	-	CASSLGRGPDGYTF
TRBV4-2	TRBJ2-1	-	CASSQESLAGAVDEQFF